The clone carrying this T cell receptor beta chain has only a few counts. The sample originates from a study of T cells in Graves' hyperthyroidism and ophthalmopathy. RNA transcripts provided the source from which TCR beta CDR3 regions were amplified. The HTBI primer set served for first-round RT-PCR of the TCR CDR3. TCRdb redid the calling of the multiplex PCR reads with MiXCR, one entry per CDR3 protein. The sample yields some 250,000 distinct CDR3 sequences, roughly 15% seen once. The CDR3 sequence is 16 residues long. V dropped 5 bases and J dropped 6 bases, with 22 bases sitting between them. Per germline, CDR1 LNHDA and CDR2 SQIVND (reference sequence).

The chain couples TRBV19 to TRBJ1-2, with no clear D. Material for sequencing was blood. The origin of this receptor is a middle-aged woman with Graves' hyperthyroidism that later progressed to Graves' ophthalmopathy. Here the CDR3 DNA reads TGTGCCAGTAGTCTGAGAGAGCGTACGGGAGGACATGGCTACACCTTC. Its translation: CASSLRERTGGHGYTF.